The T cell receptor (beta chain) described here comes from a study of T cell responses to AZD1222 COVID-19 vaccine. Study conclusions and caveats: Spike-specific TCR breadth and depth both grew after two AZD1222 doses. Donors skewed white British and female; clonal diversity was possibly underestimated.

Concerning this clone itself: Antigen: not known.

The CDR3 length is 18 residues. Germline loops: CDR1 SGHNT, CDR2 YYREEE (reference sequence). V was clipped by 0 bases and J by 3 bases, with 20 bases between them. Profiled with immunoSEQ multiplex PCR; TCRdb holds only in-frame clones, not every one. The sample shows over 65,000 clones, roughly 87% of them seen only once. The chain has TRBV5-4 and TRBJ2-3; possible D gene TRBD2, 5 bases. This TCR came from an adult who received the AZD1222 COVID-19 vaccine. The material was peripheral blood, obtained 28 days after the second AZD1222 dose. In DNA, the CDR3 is TGTGCCAGCAGCTTGGGGGTTTTTGGGAGCGGTATAACAGATACGCAGTATTTT. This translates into CASSLGVFGSGITDTQYF.